This is a list of T cell receptor beta chains from one sample in a study of blood T cell repertoires in COVID-19. Using immunoSEQ multiplex PCR, the repertoire was profiled, and TCRdb retains in-frame clones only, with some absent. The sample comprises around 210,000 clones, about 82% of which are singletons, and 0.95% rests with the top ten. Sequencing used peripheral blood. The receptors derive from a man in his 60s with COVID-19, enrolled during active disease. Both conserved end residues are part of each CDR3. Fields, in order: clone size, J gene, V gene, D gene, CDR3 length, CDR3 protein, CDR3 DNA. The D gene is left open where the match is weak. Only some rows state a clone size, as once, few, many or a class for expanded clones.

abundance: NA; j_gene: TRBJ2-6; v_gene: TRBV3-1/TRBV3-2; d_gene: NA; len: 17; CDR3aa: CASSPRDTRSGANVLTF; CDR3nt: TGTGCCAGCAGCCCCCGGGACACCCGCTCTGGGGCCAACGTCCTGACTTTC
abundance: NA; j_gene: TRBJ1-3; v_gene: TRBV5-1; d_gene: TRBD1; len: 15; CDR3aa: CASSWGQGGGNTIYF; CDR3nt: TGCGCCAGCAGCTGGGGACAGGGAGGTGGAAACACCATATATTTT
abundance: few; j_gene: TRBJ2-2; v_gene: TRBV10-3; d_gene: TRBD2; len: 13; CDR3aa: CAIKSGSTGELFF; CDR3nt: TGTGCCATCAAGAGCGGGAGCACCGGGGAGCTGTTTTTT
abundance: NA; j_gene: TRBJ2-5; v_gene: TRBV5-4; d_gene: NA; len: 15; CDR3aa: CASSPESGSQETQYF; CDR3nt: TGTGCCAGCAGCCCGGAGAGCGGGTCCCAAGAGACCCAGTACTTC
abundance: few; j_gene: TRBJ1-5; v_gene: TRBV18; d_gene: TRBD1; len: 14; CDR3aa: CASSPDRQGQPQHF; CDR3nt: TGTGCCAGCTCACCTGACCGACAGGGCCAGCCCCAGCATTTT
abundance: NA; j_gene: TRBJ2-1; v_gene: TRBV6-5; d_gene: NA; len: 16; CDR3aa: CASSYHPTRAGNEQFF; CDR3nt: TGTGCCAGCAGTTATCATCCGACTCGTGCGGGGAATGAGCAGTTCTTC
abundance: NA; j_gene: TRBJ1-1; v_gene: TRBV6-5; d_gene: TRBD1; len: 15; CDR3aa: CASSPLQGVDTEAFF; CDR3nt: TGTGCCAGCAGTCCCCTACAGGGGGTCGACACTGAAGCTTTCTTT
abundance: NA; j_gene: TRBJ2-7; v_gene: TRBV6-2/TRBV6-3; d_gene: NA; len: 14; CDR3aa: CASSYREKTYEQYF; CDR3nt: TGTGCCAGCAGTTACCGGGAAAAGACCTACGAGCAGTACTTC
abundance: NA; j_gene: TRBJ1-1; v_gene: TRBV2; d_gene: NA; len: 16; CDR3aa: CASRLQVTEMNTEAFF; CDR3nt: TGTGCCAGCAGGCTACAGGTAACCGAGATGAACACTGAAGCTTTCTTT
abundance: NA; j_gene: TRBJ1-6; v_gene: TRBV11-2; d_gene: NA; len: 14; CDR3aa: CASSLGGNNSPLHF; CDR3nt: TGTGCCAGCAGCTTAGGAGGGAATAATTCACCCCTCCACTTT
abundance: NA; j_gene: TRBJ2-1; v_gene: TRBV6-6; d_gene: NA; len: 15; CDR3aa: CASSPQGLSYNEQFF; CDR3nt: TGTGCCAGCAGTCCTCAGGGATTATCCTACAATGAGCAGTTCTTC
abundance: NA; j_gene: TRBJ2-1; v_gene: TRBV10-1; d_gene: TRBD2; len: 14; CDR3aa: CASSEASGRKGQFF; CDR3nt: TGCGCCAGCAGTGAAGCCAGCGGGAGAAAAGGGCAGTTCTTC
abundance: NA; j_gene: TRBJ1-2; v_gene: TRBV19; d_gene: NA; len: 11; CDR3aa: CASRQSYGYTF; CDR3nt: TGTGCCAGTAGACAGTCGTATGGCTACACCTTC
abundance: NA; j_gene: TRBJ2-1; v_gene: TRBV27; d_gene: NA; len: 13; CDR3aa: CASSLGAAREQFF; CDR3nt: TGTGCCAGCAGTTTAGGGGCGGCTCGCGAGCAGTTCTTC
abundance: NA; j_gene: TRBJ2-5; v_gene: TRBV6-1; d_gene: NA; len: 14; CDR3aa: CASSERGGKETQYF; CDR3nt: TGTGCCAGCAGTGAAAGAGGGGGAAAAGAGACCCAGTACTTC
abundance: few; j_gene: TRBJ1-1; v_gene: TRBV6-5; d_gene: TRBD1; len: 14; CDR3aa: CASRDPGQGVQAFF; CDR3nt: TGTGCCAGCAGGGACCCGGGACAGGGTGTGCAAGCTTTCTTT
abundance: once; j_gene: TRBJ2-7; v_gene: TRBV6-6; d_gene: TRBD2; len: 15; CDR3aa: CASSPPGLAGEGQYF; CDR3nt: TGTGCCAGCAGCCCCCCGGGACTAGCGGGAGAAGGGCAGTACTTC
abundance: once; j_gene: TRBJ2-2; v_gene: TRBV4-1; d_gene: NA; len: 15; CDR3aa: CASRRDSANTGELFF; CDR3nt: TGCGCCAGCAGGCGGGACAGTGCGAACACCGGGGAGCTGTTTTTT
abundance: NA; j_gene: TRBJ2-5; v_gene: TRBV5-1; d_gene: NA; len: 17; CDR3aa: CASSLRRGERHQETQYF; CDR3nt: TGCGCCAGCAGCTTGAGGAGGGGTGAGCGCCACCAAGAGACCCAGTACTTC
abundance: NA; j_gene: TRBJ2-5; v_gene: TRBV7-9; d_gene: TRBD1; len: 15; CDR3aa: CASSLETGRQETQYF; CDR3nt: TGTGCCAGCAGCTTAGAGACAGGGAGACAAGAGACCCAGTACTTC
abundance: NA; j_gene: TRBJ1-1; v_gene: TRBV4-3; d_gene: TRBD1; len: 19; CDR3aa: CASSQEILDRLGKDTEAFF; CDR3nt: TGCGCCAGCAGCCAAGAGATCCTGGACAGGCTAGGCAAGGACACTGAAGCTTTCTTT
abundance: NA; j_gene: TRBJ2-6; v_gene: TRBV4-1; d_gene: NA; len: 13; CDR3aa: CASGGIGANVLTF; CDR3nt: TGCGCCAGCGGAGGGATTGGGGCCAACGTCCTGACTTTC
abundance: few; j_gene: TRBJ2-3; v_gene: TRBV19; d_gene: TRBD1; len: 14; CDR3aa: CASGGQDFTDTQYF; CDR3nt: TGTGCCAGTGGAGGACAGGACTTCACAGATACGCAGTATTTT
abundance: NA; j_gene: TRBJ2-1; v_gene: TRBV15; d_gene: NA; len: 15; CDR3aa: CATSRDSQGYNEQFF; CDR3nt: TGTGCCACCAGCAGAGATAGTCAGGGGTACAATGAGCAGTTCTTC
abundance: once; j_gene: TRBJ2-2; v_gene: TRBV18; d_gene: TRBD2; len: 14; CDR3aa: CASSSGSEVGELFF; CDR3nt: TGTGCCAGCTCAAGCGGGAGTGAAGTCGGGGAGCTGTTTTTT
abundance: few; j_gene: TRBJ1-1; v_gene: TRBV11-2; d_gene: TRBD1; len: 14; CDR3aa: CASSLVTGPTEAFF; CDR3nt: TGTGCCAGCAGCTTAGTGACAGGGCCAACTGAAGCTTTCTTT
abundance: NA; j_gene: TRBJ1-2; v_gene: TRBV19; d_gene: NA; len: 13; CDR3aa: CASSRQGNYGYTF; CDR3nt: TGTGCCAGTAGTAGGCAGGGGAACTATGGCTACACCTTC
abundance: once; j_gene: TRBJ1-2; v_gene: TRBV5-1; d_gene: TRBD1; len: 15; CDR3aa: CASSGMDRAGYGYTF; CDR3nt: TGCGCCAGCAGCGGAATGGACAGGGCCGGCTATGGCTACACCTTC
abundance: NA; j_gene: TRBJ1-1; v_gene: TRBV12-5; d_gene: NA; len: 14; CDR3aa: CASGLRVANTEAFF; CDR3nt: TGTGCTAGTGGTTTGCGAGTCGCGAACACTGAAGCTTTCTTT
abundance: NA; j_gene: TRBJ1-1; v_gene: TRBV6-5; d_gene: NA; len: 13; CDR3aa: CASSLQTNTEAFF; CDR3nt: TGTGCCAGCAGCCTACAGACGAACACTGAAGCTTTCTTT
abundance: few; j_gene: TRBJ1-2; v_gene: TRBV28; d_gene: TRBD1; len: 14; CDR3aa: CASSGNRGLYGYTF; CDR3nt: TGTGCCAGCAGTGGGAACAGGGGGCTGTATGGCTACACCTTC